These 22 T cell receptor beta chains originate from one sample sequenced in a study of T-cell reconstitution after alpha-beta-depleted transplantation in children. Construction of the TCRbeta library involved unique molecular identifiers. TCRdb itself ran the PCR reads through MiXCR, one entry per CDR3 protein. This sample has over 300,000 distinct CDR3 sequences, with about a tenth found just once. Source: PBMCs from the stem cell graft donor, taken from the stem cell graft. These receptors were collected from a human donor who donated a stem cell graft to a child with acute lymphoblastic leukemia.

This clonotype was found many times. The rearrangement links TRBV7-8 to TRBJ2-2; the D gene is possibly TRBD2 (5 bases). V was trimmed by 5 bases and J by 1 base, leaving 11 bases between them. The CDR3 totals 15 residues. The germline V gene has CDR1 SGHVS and CDR2 FQNEAQ. CDR3 residues: CASSADGLNTGELFF. As DNA, the CDR3 is TGTGCCAGCAGCGCTGACGGACTGAACACCGGGGAGCTGTTTTTT.

The rearrangement uses TRBV12-3 or TRBV12-4 and TRBJ1-1; TRBD1 might be the D (5 bases). Trimming shortened V by 4 bases and J by 5 bases, and 14 bases separated the two germline ends. The CDR3 sequence is 14 residues long. The chain's CDR3 is CASSSTSGATEAFF. Written as DNA, the CDR3 is TGTGCCAGCAGTTCCACGTCCGGGGCAACTGAAGCTTTCTTT.

This clonotype was counted a few times. The chain carries TRBV12-3 or TRBV12-4 and TRBJ2-1; no clear D gene. The V end lost 2 bases, the J end lost 2 bases, and 7 bases lay between the germline ends. The CDR3 length is 14 residues. The CDR3 sequence: CASSLSGPYNEQFF. The CDR3, as DNA: TGTGCCAGCAGTTTATCCGGGCCCTACAATGAGCAGTTCTTC.

The gene calls are TRBV7-6 and TRBJ2-2; 7 bases are a match to TRBD1. Germline V CDR1 and CDR2: SGHVS, FNYEAQ. The CDR3 runs to 16 residues. Trimming cost V 8 bases and J 6 bases; bases outside gene matches: 15. In nucleotides, the CDR3 is TGTGCCAGCTTGATGCCATCGGGTCAGGGGGCCGGGGAGCTGTTTTTT. Protein product: CASLMPSGQGAGELFF.

In this sample, this clonotype turned up many times. The rearrangement links TRBV5-1 to TRBJ2-3, with 7 nucleotides matching TRBD2. Germline values: CDR1 SGHRS, CDR2 YFSETQ. With 4 bases clipped from V and 1 base from J, the junction kept 6 bases outside the gene matches. The CDR3 length is 15 residues. DNA of the CDR3: TGCGCCAGCAGCCCGCGGGGGTCCGGCACAGATACGCAGTATTTT. As protein: CASSPRGSGTDTQYF.

This clonotype was observed many times. The rearrangement uses TRBV9 and TRBJ2-1, with D unresolved. The germline V and J ends were trimmed by 0 bases and 3 bases, with 13 bases remaining between them. The CDR3 loop spans 16 amino acids. Looked up from germline, CDR1 is SGDLS and CDR2 is YYNGEE. CDR3 protein: CASSVVYTPGYNEQFF. The CDR3 DNA reads TGTGCCAGCAGCGTAGTGTACACGCCTGGCTACAATGAGCAGTTCTTC.

This clonotype was observed a handful of times. The genes are TRBV12-3 or TRBV12-4 and TRBJ2-3; TRBD2 matches 13 bases. CDR3 length: 19 amino acids. J was trimmed by 3 bases and V by 3 bases; bases with no gene match: 12. CDR3 sequence (DNA): TGTGCCAGCAGTTTCGGTTTAGGACTAGCGGGAGAGTTGACAGATACGCAGTATTTT. Translating gives CASSFGLGLAGELTDTQYF.

The V gene is TRBV12-5, the J gene TRBJ2-5; perhaps D is TRBD1 or TRBD2 (5 bases each). This CDR3 spans 14 amino acids. From germline, CDR1 is LGHNT and CDR2 FRNRAP. V was trimmed by 9 bases and J by 3 bases, leaving 17 bases between them. The CDR3 coding sequence is TGTGCTAGCCGACACGGGGACGGGGAAGAGACCCAGTACTTC. Protein product: CASRHGDGEETQYF.

This chain connects TRBV2 to TRBJ2-3, with TRBD2 identical over 7 bases. The germline CDR1 and CDR2 sequences are SNHLY and FYNNEI. The junction had 2 bases not matched to a gene; V was cut back by 5 bases and J by 0 bases. The CDR3 runs to 14 residues. The CDR3 DNA follows: TGTGCCAGCAGTCTAGCGGTTAGCACAGATACGCAGTATTTT. It is translated as CASSLAVSTDTQYF.

This clonotype occurred a few times. The genes are TRBV4-1 and TRBJ2-1; 11 bases are shared with TRBD2. Germline V CDR1 and CDR2: MGHRA, YSYEKL. This CDR3 is built from 17 residues. V shed 6 bases, J shed 8 bases, and the junction held 15 bases outside the gene matches. The CDR3 bases are TGCGCCAGCAGTTTAACTAGCGGGAGCGCCAGTGTAGATGAGCAGTTCTTC. The encoded protein is CASSLTSGSASVDEQFF.

Written as DNA, the CDR3 is TGTGCCATCAGAAAACTAGCGGAGGGTGTAGATACGCAGTATTTT. Translation gives CAIRKLAEGVDTQYF. The chain joins TRBV10-3 to TRBJ2-3; 8 bases map to TRBD2. The V and J ends lost 6 bases and 5 bases, in that order; junction bases with no gene match: 10. In germline, CDR1 is ENHRY, CDR2 SYGVKD. The CDR3 consists of 15 residues.

This clonotype has more than one count but fewer than ten. The rearrangement links TRBV12-3 or TRBV12-4 to TRBJ2-7; 8 bases align to TRBD2. V trimming: 4 bases; J trimming: 5 bases; junction bases outside the gene matches: 10. The CDR3 length is 15 residues. This CDR3 reads CASSWGPGLVDEQYF. Here the CDR3 DNA reads TGTGCCAGCAGTTGGGGCCCGGGACTAGTTGACGAGCAGTACTTC.

This clonotype was counted only a few times. The genes are TRBV11-2 and TRBJ2-1; TRBD1 or TRBD2 may be the D gene (5 bases each). The CDR3 length is 16 residues. Trimming stripped 3 bases from V and 6 bases from J, with 18 bases between. Germline CDR1 and CDR2: SGHAT and FQNNGV. CDR3 amino acids: CASSLVPLPGGNEQFF. CDR3 nucleotides: TGTGCCAGCAGCTTGGTTCCCCTCCCTGGGGGCAATGAGCAGTTCTTC.

This chain joins TRBV20-1 and TRBJ2-1, with 14 bases lining up with TRBD2. The CDR3 runs to 19 residues. J was trimmed by 0 bases and V by 0 bases; bases with no gene match: 7. Germline V lookup: CDR1 DFQATT, CDR2 SNEGSKA (reference sequence). The CDR3 sequence: CSARDFGGTSGSSYNEQFF. In DNA, the CDR3 is TGCAGTGCTAGAGATTTTGGTGGGACTAGCGGGAGCTCCTACAATGAGCAGTTCTTC.

The J gene is TRBJ1-1, the V gene TRBV12-3 or TRBV12-4; 8 bases line up with TRBD1. The trim removed 6 bases at V and 3 bases at J, leaving 12 bases unmatched. This CDR3 spans 16 amino acids. CDR3 amino acids: CASSPVRQGAYTEAFF. CDR3 nucleotides: TGTGCCAGCAGCCCGGTCCGCCAGGGGGCCTACACTGAAGCTTTCTTT.

This clonotype came up many times. The rearrangement joins TRBV29-1 to TRBJ1-1; D might be TRBD1 (6 bases). CDR1 is SQVTM, CDR2 ANQGSEA, per germline. V was clipped by 2 bases and J by 10 bases, with 11 bases between them. This CDR3 contains 11 residues. The CDR3, as DNA: TGCAGCGTTGAAAGGGGGGGAGTAGCTTTCTTT. Translating it yields CSVERGGVAFF.

The rearrangement uses TRBV20-1 and TRBJ1-1; weak D call: TRBD1 (6 bases). CDR1 DFQATT and CDR2 SNEGSKA come from the germline V gene (reference sequence). V was trimmed by 1 base and J by 0 bases, leaving 15 bases between them. This CDR3 is 16 amino acids long. The CDR3: CSARARRQGMNTEAFF. DNA of the CDR3: TGCAGTGCTAGAGCCCGTAGGCAGGGGATGAACACTGAAGCTTTCTTT.

This clonotype came up a few times. V and J are TRBV20-1 and TRBJ2-1; 9 bases map to TRBD2. Trimming took 3 bases from V and 2 from J; bases not matched to a gene: 8. Germline CDR1 DFQATT, CDR2 SNEGSKA (reference sequence). This CDR3 is 16 amino acids long. The CDR3 DNA follows: TGCAGTGCTAGTCTTCCAGCGGGAGGAACCTACAATGAGCAGTTCTTC. This codes for CSASLPAGGTYNEQFF.

The chain couples TRBV6-5 to TRBJ2-7, with a tentative D call TRBD2 (6 bases). CDR1 is MNHEY, CDR2 SVGAGI, per germline. Trimming removed 3 bases at V and 2 bases at J, with 14 bases between. The CDR3 has 15 amino acids. The chain's CDR3 is CASSYSSGAPYEQYF. The CDR3 DNA reads as TGTGCCAGCAGTTATAGTAGCGGTGCCCCCTACGAGCAGTACTTC.

This clonotype was observed a few times. J is TRBJ2-1 and V is TRBV19; 10 bases are shared with TRBD2. J was trimmed by 4 bases and V by 8 bases; bases with no gene match: 5. Germline V gene sequence: CDR1 LNHDA, CDR2 SQIVND (reference sequence). The CDR3 covers 14 residues. The CDR3 DNA sequence: TGTGCCAGTTTAGCGGGAGGCGGTTACAATGAGCAGTTCTTC. It specifies CASLAGGGYNEQFF.

This sequence joins TRBV7-2 and TRBJ1-2; possible D gene TRBD1, 5 bases. The CDR3 spans 13 residues. Germline V lookup: CDR1 SGHTA, CDR2 FQGNSA. V was clipped by 5 bases and J by 8 bases, with 15 bases between them. As DNA, the CDR3 is TGTGCCAGCAGCAAACAGGATTTCCTCGGCTACACCTTC. This gives the protein CASSKQDFLGYTF. The variable domain in full, completed from reference TRBV7-2 and TRBJ1-2, reads GAGVSQSPSNKVTEKGKDVELRCDPISGHTALYWYRQSLGQGLEFLIYFQGNSAPDKSGLPSDRFSAERTGGSVSTLTIQRTQQEDSAVYLCASSKQDFLGYTFGSGTRLTVV.

This clonotype was seen more than once but under ten times. The rearrangement joins TRBV5-4 to TRBJ2-1; 10 positions match TRBD2. V was pared by 2 bases and J by 6 bases, with 8 bases of the junction left unmatched. The CDR3 runs 16 residues. Per germline, CDR1 SGHNT and CDR2 YYREEE (reference sequence). CDR3 protein: CASSLPPAGGINEQFF. Written as DNA, the CDR3 is TGTGCCAGCAGCTTACCCCCAGCGGGAGGGATCAATGAGCAGTTCTTC. Together with reference TRBV5-4 and TRBJ2-1, the CDR3 gives the full variable domain: ETGVTQSPTHLIKTRGQQVTLRCSSQSGHNTVSWYQQALGQGPQFIFQYYREEENGRGNFPPRFSGLQFPNYSSELNVNALELDDSALYLCASSLPPAGGINEQFFGPGTRLTVL.